The TCR beta chain described here comes from a study of graft-versus-host responses after intestinal transplantation. General study points: Circulating GvH clones peaking coincided with falling HvG clones soon after transplant. GvH clones occurred in recipient marrow; some first appeared in ileum or blood.

The table came from immunoSEQ multiplex PCR; TCRdb's copy has only in-frame clones and leaves some out. The table has approximately 15,000 clones, 80% seen once; the top ten hold 15% to 20%. To release intraepithelial and lamina propria lymphocytes, the graft tissue was processed. V lost 4 bases and J 0 bases, leaving 22 bases between the germline ends. The CDR3 loop spans 19 amino acids. The germline V gene has CDR1 MGHRA and CDR2 YSYEKL. This clone was detected a few times. Its target is not known. The sequence derives from a human patient who received an intestinal transplant, so some T cells may come from the graft donor. Sequencing was performed on ileum tissue, taken 104 days after intestinal transplant. V is TRBV4-1 and J is TRBJ2-4; tentatively, D is TRBD2 (5 bases). CDR3 loop: CASSRPRDTPFVAKNIQYF. The CDR3 DNA reads as TGCGCCAGCAGCCGACCACGGGATACCCCTTTTGTAGCCAAAAACATTCAGTACTTC.